This T cell receptor (beta chain) was sequenced for a study of control samples from healthy donors and cancer patients. The ends were cut back, 7 bases at V and 2 bases at J, with 14 bases in the middle. Germline-derived CDR1 and CDR2 are LNHDA and SQIVND (reference sequence). The length of the CDR3 is 14 residues. Using immunoSEQ multiplex PCR, the repertoire was profiled, and TCRdb retains in-frame clones only, with some absent. Of about 130,000 clones in the sample, roughly nine tenths were seen once. The TCR was taken from a man between 18 and 35 years old in good health. Sequenced sample: blood. The chain links TRBV19 to TRBJ1-1, with TRBD1 as a possible D gene (5 bases). DNA for the CDR3: TGTGCCAGTACCCTTGGAGGGGTAAACACTGAAGCTTTCTTT. Translation gives CASTLGGVNTEAFF.